This paragraph reports one T cell receptor (beta chain). The V and J ends lost 6 bases and 6 bases respectively, with 18 bases between them. Germline CDR1 MDHEN, CDR2 SYDVKM. The length of the CDR3 is 15 residues. This record comes from a study of blood T cell repertoires in COVID-19. TCRdb keeps only in-frame clones here, not all; method: immunoSEQ multiplex PCR. The table shows roughly 380,000 clones, with about 88% occurring only once. The source of this sequence is a woman between 40 and 55 years old with COVID-19, enrolled during active disease. Sequenced input: peripheral blood. This sequence joins TRBV28 and TRBJ1-5, with D possibly being TRBD1 (6 bases). CDR3 DNA sequence: TGTGCCAGCAGCTCCCCCCCCGGACAGAGTCAGCCCCAGCATTTT. Its translation is CASSSPPGQSQPQHF.